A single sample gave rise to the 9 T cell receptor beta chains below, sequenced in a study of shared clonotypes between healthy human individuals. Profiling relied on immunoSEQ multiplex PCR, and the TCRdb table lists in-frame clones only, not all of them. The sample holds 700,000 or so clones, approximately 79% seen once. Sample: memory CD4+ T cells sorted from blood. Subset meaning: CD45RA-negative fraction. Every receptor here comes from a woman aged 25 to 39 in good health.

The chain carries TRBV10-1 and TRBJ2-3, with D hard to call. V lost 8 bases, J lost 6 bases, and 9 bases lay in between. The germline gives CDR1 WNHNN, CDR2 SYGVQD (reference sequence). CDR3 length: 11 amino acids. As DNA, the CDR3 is TGCGCCAGCGGGCCTCGGGATACGCAGTATTTT. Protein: CASGPRDTQYF.

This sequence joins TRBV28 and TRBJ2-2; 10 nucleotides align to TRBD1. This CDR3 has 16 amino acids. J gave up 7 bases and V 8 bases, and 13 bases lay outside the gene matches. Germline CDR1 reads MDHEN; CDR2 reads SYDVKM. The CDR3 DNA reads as TGTGCCAGCCGACCACACGGGACAGGGGATATCGGGGAGCTGTTTTTT. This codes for CASRPHGTGDIGELFF.

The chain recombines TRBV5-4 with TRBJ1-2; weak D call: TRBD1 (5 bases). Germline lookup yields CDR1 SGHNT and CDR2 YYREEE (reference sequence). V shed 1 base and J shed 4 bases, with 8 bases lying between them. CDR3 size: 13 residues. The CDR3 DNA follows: TGTGCCAGCAGCTTGACCACAGGCTATGGCTACACCTTC. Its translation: CASSLTTGYGYTF.

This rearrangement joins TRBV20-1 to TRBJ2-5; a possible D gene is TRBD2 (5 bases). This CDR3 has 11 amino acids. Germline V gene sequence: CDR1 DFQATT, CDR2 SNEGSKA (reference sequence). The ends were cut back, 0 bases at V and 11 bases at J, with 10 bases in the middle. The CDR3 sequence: CSARDEGRQYF. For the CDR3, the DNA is TGCAGTGCTAGAGATGAGGGAAGGCAGTACTTC.

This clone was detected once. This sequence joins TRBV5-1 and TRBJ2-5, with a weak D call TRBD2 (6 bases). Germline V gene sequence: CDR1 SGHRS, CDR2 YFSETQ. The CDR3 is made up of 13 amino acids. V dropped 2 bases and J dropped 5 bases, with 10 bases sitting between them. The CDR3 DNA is TGCGCCAGCAGCTTCGGGGCGGGGGAGACCCAGTACTTC. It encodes CASSFGAGETQYF.

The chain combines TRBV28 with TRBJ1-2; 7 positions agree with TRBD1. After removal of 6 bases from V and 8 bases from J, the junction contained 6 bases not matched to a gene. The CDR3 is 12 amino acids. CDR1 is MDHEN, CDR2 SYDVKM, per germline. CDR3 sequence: CASRTTGRGYTF. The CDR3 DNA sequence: TGTGCCAGCAGAACGACAGGGAGAGGCTACACCTTC.

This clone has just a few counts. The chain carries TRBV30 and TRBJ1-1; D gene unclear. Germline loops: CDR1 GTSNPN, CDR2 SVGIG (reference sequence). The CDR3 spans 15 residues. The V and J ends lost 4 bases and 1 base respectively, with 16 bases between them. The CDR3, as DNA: TGTGCCTGGATCGAACCGGGAGGGAGGAACACTGAAGCTTTCTTT. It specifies CAWIEPGGRNTEAFF.

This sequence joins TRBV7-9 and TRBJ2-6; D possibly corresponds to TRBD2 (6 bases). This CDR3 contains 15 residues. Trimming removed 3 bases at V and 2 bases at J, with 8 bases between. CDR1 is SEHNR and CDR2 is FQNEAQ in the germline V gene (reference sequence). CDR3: CASSFLAPGANVLTF. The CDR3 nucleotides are TGTGCCAGCAGCTTTCTAGCGCCTGGGGCCAACGTCCTGACTTTC.

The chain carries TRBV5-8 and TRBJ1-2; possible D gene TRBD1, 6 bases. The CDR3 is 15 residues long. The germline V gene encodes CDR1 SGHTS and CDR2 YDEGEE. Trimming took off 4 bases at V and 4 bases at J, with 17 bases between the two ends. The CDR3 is CASSMGAGFAYGYTF. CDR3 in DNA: TGTGCCAGCAGCATGGGGGCAGGATTTGCCTATGGCTACACCTTC.